This record looks at one T cell receptor beta chain sequence and its context. Its antigen is unidentified. The identical CDR3 is also encoded by other nucleotide sequences in the sample. The entry originates in a study of T cell responses to AZD1222 COVID-19 vaccine. Study results and limitations: Spike-wide coverage was observed for vaccine-associated CD4 TCRs, with dominant responses at 160-218 and 743-854. Spike-specific TCR breadth rose after two AZD1222 doses, and depth rose as well.

The CDR3 runs 16 residues. Germline lookup yields CDR1 MRHNA and CDR2 SNTAGT. Trimming took 0 bases from V and 2 from J, leaving 12 bases between them. Using immunoSEQ multiplex PCR, the repertoire was profiled, and TCRdb retains in-frame clones only, with some absent. The sample comprises over 100,000 clones, about nine tenths of which are singletons, and around 19% rests with the top ten. V is TRBV6-4 and J is TRBJ2-3; TRBD2 might be the D (7 bases). This sequence originates from an adult in good health. The sample was peripheral blood, taken on day 0 of AZD1222 vaccination. The CDR3 DNA reads TGTGCCAGCAGTGACTCTAGTGGGGGGGCCACAGATACGCAGTATTTT. Encoded protein: CASSDSSGGATDTQYF.